This TCR beta chain comes out of a study of cytomegalovirus exposure and HLA in healthy donors. Study-wide results and limits: Later analysis identified around 15,000 TCR beta sequences associated with HLA alleles, using a false discovery rate threshold of 0.05. A prior analysis recorded that most TCR beta V segments were productive about 90% or about 30% of the time. Reported results showed that the classifier diagnosed cytomegalovirus status with high specificity and sensitivity.

Researchers ran the PCR with 60 Vbeta and 13 Jbeta primers. The table came from immunoSEQ multiplex PCR; TCRdb's copy has only in-frame clones and leaves some out. Of 120,000 to 150,000 clones detected, around 79% appear once; the ten largest clones hold around 2.9%. As regards this clone: The antigen remains undetermined.

The clonotype comes from a man aged 40-50 years in good health and CMV-seropositive. The sequenced sample consisted of PBMCs.

The DNA of the CDR3 is TGCGCCAGCAGCTTGTCCCAACAAGAGACCCAGTACTTC. Amino acids: CASSLSQQETQYF. This chain connects TRBV5-1 to TRBJ2-5; D is unclear. The CDR3 has 13 residues. CDR1 is SGHRS, CDR2 YFSETQ, per germline. Trimming took 1 base from V and 2 from J, leaving 6 bases between them.